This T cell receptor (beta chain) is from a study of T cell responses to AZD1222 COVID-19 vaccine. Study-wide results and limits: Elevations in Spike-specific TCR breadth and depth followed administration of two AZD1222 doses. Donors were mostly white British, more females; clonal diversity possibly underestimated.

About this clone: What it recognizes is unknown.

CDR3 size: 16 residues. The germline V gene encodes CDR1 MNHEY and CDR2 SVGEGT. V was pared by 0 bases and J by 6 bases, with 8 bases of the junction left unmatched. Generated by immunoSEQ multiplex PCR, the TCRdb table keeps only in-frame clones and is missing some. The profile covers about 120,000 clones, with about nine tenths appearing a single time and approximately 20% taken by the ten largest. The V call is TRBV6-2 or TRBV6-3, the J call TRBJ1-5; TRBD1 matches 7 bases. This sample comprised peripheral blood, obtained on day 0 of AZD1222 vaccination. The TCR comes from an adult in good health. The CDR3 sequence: CASSYSTGGGGQPQHF. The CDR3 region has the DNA TGTGCCAGCAGTTACTCGACTGGAGGGGGCGGTCAGCCCCAGCATTTT.